This T cell receptor (beta chain) is from a study of blood T cells in healthy people across ages. Findings and caveats of the study: Age brought a roughly linear fall in TCR beta diversity measured per million T cells. No conclusive comparison of naive versus antigen-experienced cells was possible with unsorted PBMCs.

Germline loops: CDR1 KGHSH, CDR2 LQKENI. CDR3 length: 14 residues. Unmatched junction bases numbered 9, after V lost 6 bases and J lost 5 bases. Turning to this clonotype: No antigen is known for it.

Primers used in a second PCR of roughly 6 to 12 cycles were a sample-barcoded 5' primer and a J-beta primer mix. MiXCR, applied by TCRdb to the 5' RACE reads, yields one record per CDR3 protein. The sample consists of 920,000 or so distinct CDR3 sequences, 40% to 50% of them appearing once. The sequence came from a woman in her fifties or sixties in good health. Material for sequencing was blood. This chain connects TRBV18 to TRBJ2-7; 8 positions agree with TRBD1. The CDR3 protein is CASSKDRGPDEQYF. The CDR3 DNA reads TGTGCCAGCTCCAAAGACAGGGGACCCGACGAGCAGTACTTC.